Below are 28 T cell receptor beta chains sequenced from a single sample in a study of regulatory T cells in long-lasting Graves disease. Time point noted: persistent/refractory GD, antithyroid drugs over 5 years with positive TRAb. From PBMCs, RNA was extracted and then used to make the TCR library. To make TCR beta libraries, researchers used iRepertoire HTBI primers and Arm-PCR of CDR3 regions. TCRdb processed the multiplex PCR reads anew with MiXCR; each CDR3 protein has one entry. The sample records 450,000 or so distinct CDR3 sequences, 20% being singletons. The sequencing here drew on peripheral blood mononuclear cells (PBMCs), taken when the disease was refractory, from a patient treated with antithyroid drugs. Receptors were obtained from a female donor with Graves disease.

This clonotype was seen a handful of times. J is TRBJ2-2 and V is TRBV20-1, with D hard to call. The germline V gene has CDR1 DFQATT and CDR2 SNEGSKA (reference sequence). CDR3 length equals 11 residues. V was shortened by 6 bases and J by 6 bases, with 8 bases between the two germline ends. CDR3 loop: CSATNAGELFF. CDR3 bases: TGCAGTGCCACCAACGCCGGGGAGCTGTTTTTT.

This clonotype was counted many times. CDR3 residues: CASSLSGNPNTGELFF. The CDR3 DNA follows: TGTGCCAGCAGTTTATCTGGTAATCCCAACACCGGGGAGCTGTTTTTT. This sequence joins TRBV28 and TRBJ2-2, with D uncertain. CDR3 length equals 16 residues. Trimming took off 1 base at V and 2 bases at J, with 11 bases between the two ends. Per germline, CDR1 MDHEN and CDR2 SYDVKM.

The rearrangement links TRBV13 to TRBJ2-7; 9 bases match TRBD1. J was trimmed by 3 bases and V by 4 bases; bases with no gene match: 10. The CDR3 sequence is 16 residues long. The germline V gene encodes CDR1 PRHDT and CDR2 FYEKMQ (reference sequence). CDR3 DNA: TGTGCCAGCAGCTGGTGGGGACAGGGAAAAGTCTACGAGCAGTACTTC. Protein: CASSWWGQGKVYEQYF. The full variable domain, its missing parts supplied by reference TRBV13 and TRBJ2-7, is AAGVIQSPRHLIKEKRETATLKCYPIPRHDTVYWYQQGPGQDPQFLISFYEKMQSDKGSIPDRFSAQQFSDYHSELNMSSLELGDSALYFCASSWWGQGKVYEQYFGPGTRLTVT.

This chain connects TRBV6-5 to TRBJ2-7, with 9 bases that match TRBD2. Looked up from germline, CDR1 is MNHEY and CDR2 is SVGAGI. V shed 4 bases and J 3 bases; nucleotides not matched to a gene: 10. The CDR3 spans 16 residues. The CDR3 loop reads CASSSLAGVDFYEQYF. The CDR3 DNA reads as TGTGCCAGCAGTTCCTTAGCGGGAGTTGACTTCTACGAGCAGTACTTC.

This clonotype was detected only once. V and J are TRBV5-6 and TRBJ2-7; TRBD1 might be the D (6 bases). The ends were cut back, 2 bases at V and 2 bases at J, with 11 bases in the middle. The CDR3 consists of 14 residues. Germline-derived CDR1 and CDR2 are SGHDT and YYEEEE. CDR3 DNA sequence: TGTGCCAGCAGCTTTCGGACAGTGACCTACGAGCAGTACTTC. It codes for CASSFRTVTYEQYF.

This clonotype was seen a single time. The V gene is TRBV4-1, the J gene TRBJ1-4; D gene uncertain. The CDR3 has 17 amino acids. The V gene lost 5 bases and the J gene lost 2 bases, with 18 bases spanning the gap. The germline V gene has CDR1 MGHRA and CDR2 YSYEKL. As DNA, the CDR3 is TGCGCCAGCAGCGCTCAAGGAATGGGAATCACTAATGAAAAACTGTTTTTT. Translating it yields CASSAQGMGITNEKLFF.

The sample holds many counts of this clonotype. This chain links TRBV5-1 with TRBJ2-7; D unresolved. The CDR3 covers 13 residues. Deletions cut 0 bases from V and 5 bases from J, with 9 bases between. The germline V gene encodes CDR1 SGHRS and CDR2 YFSETQ. CDR3 region: CASSLGWVDEQYF. Written as DNA, the CDR3 is TGCGCCAGCAGCTTGGGCTGGGTGGACGAGCAGTACTTC.

The V and J genes are TRBV6-1 and TRBJ1-2, with 7 nucleotides matching TRBD1. J lost 8 bases, V lost 5 bases, and 11 bases had no gene match. The CDR3 has 14 residues. CDR1 and CDR2 from the germline V gene are MNHNS and SASEGT. The CDR3 spells CASSPQGGGEGYTF. CDR3 coding DNA: TGTGCCAGCAGTCCCCAGGGAGGGGGCGAAGGCTACACCTTC.

This clonotype showed up many times. The chain joins TRBV2 to TRBJ2-2; 7 nucleotides match TRBD1. Germline CDR1 and CDR2: SNHLY and FYNNEI. There are 15 residues in the CDR3. Trimming removed 0 bases from V and 6 bases from J; junction bases left unmatched: 4. CDR3 region: CASSEAPTGAGELFF. CDR3 DNA sequence: TGTGCCAGCAGTGAAGCCCCCACAGGGGCCGGGGAGCTGTTTTTT.

This clonotype has a handful of counts. The V and J genes are TRBV4-2 and TRBJ1-2, with D unclear. With 3 bases removed from V and 4 bases from J, the gap between germline ends came to 9 bases. CDR1 LGHNA and CDR2 YNFKEQ come from the germline V gene. CDR3 length: 13 residues. CDR3 residues: CASSQGNVYGYTF. CDR3 DNA: TGTGCCAGCAGCCAGGGGAACGTCTATGGCTACACCTTC.

This clonotype was counted between two and nine times. V usage is TRBV12-5 and J usage is TRBJ2-1; D is uncertain. V shed 6 bases and J shed 4 bases, with 4 bases lying between them. CDR3 size: 11 residues. Germline CDR1 LGHNT, CDR2 FRNRAP. CDR3 region: CASGPYNEQFF. CDR3 sequence (DNA): TGTGCTAGTGGCCCATACAATGAGCAGTTCTTC.

A remark on this clonotype: Given the absence of the conserved phenylalanine or tryptophan at the CDR3 end, a read error is likely. The chain combines TRBV19 with TRBJ2-1; 11 bases map to TRBD2. Germline V CDR1 and CDR2: LNHDA, SQIVND (reference sequence). After removal of 4 bases from V and 0 bases from J, the junction contained 5 bases not matched to a gene. The CDR3 runs to 17 residues. The CDR3 loop reads CASSTLLAGVSYNEQFS. The CDR3 bases are TGTGCCAGTAGTACCCTACTAGCGGGAGTCTCCTACAATGAGCAGTTCTCC.

In this sample, this clonotype turned up many times. The chain couples TRBV11-3 to TRBJ2-6, with D perhaps matching TRBD1 (6 bases). This CDR3 has 15 amino acids. CDR1 is SGHNT, CDR2 YENEEA, per germline. The germline V and J ends were trimmed by 5 bases and 2 bases, with 10 bases remaining between them. In DNA form, the CDR3 reads TGTGCCAGCAGCATAGGGGGTGCTGGGGCCAACGTCCTGACTTTC. The encoded protein is CASSIGGAGANVLTF.

This clonotype was observed at least ten times. The chain carries TRBV7-3 and TRBJ2-6; D is undetermined. The CDR3 has 12 residues. The ends were cut back, 4 bases at V and 6 bases at J, with 4 bases in the middle. Germline assignment: CDR1 SGHTA and CDR2 FQGTGA. The CDR3 protein is CASSSTANVLTF. The CDR3 bases are TGTGCCAGCAGCTCCACGGCCAACGTCCTGACTTTC.

This clonotype was counted many times. The chain joins TRBV7-2 to TRBJ1-1; D unresolved. The length of the CDR3 is 15 residues. V shed 1 base and J shed 5 bases, with 14 bases lying between them. Looked up from germline, CDR1 is SGHTA and CDR2 is FQGNSA. The CDR3 nucleotides read TGTGCCAGCAGCTTAGGCGTCAGCCCGTTAACTGAAGCTTTCTTT. Its translation: CASSLGVSPLTEAFF.

Worth noting for this clonotype: A much larger clone is a single base away; this may be a read error. The chain uses TRBV7-3 and TRBJ2-4; 8 nucleotides match TRBD1. Germline CDR1 reads SGHTA; CDR2 reads FQGTGA. CDR3 size: 14 residues. CDR3 coding DNA: TGTGCCAGCAGCTTCGGACAGGGATTTAACATTCGGTACTTC. It codes for CASSFGQGFNIRYF.

On this clonotype itself: A read error may explain this, as a much larger clone is one base away. Written as DNA, the CDR3 is TGTGCCAGCAGTCAAGGACGGGGCCTAAATCAGCCCCAGCATTTT. This encodes CASSQGRGLNQPQHF. The J gene is TRBJ1-5, the V gene TRBV2, with TRBD1 as a possible D gene (5 bases). This CDR3 is built from 15 residues. V was clipped by 5 bases and J by 4 bases, with 15 bases between them. CDR1 is SNHLY, CDR2 FYNNEI, per germline.

The rearrangement joins TRBV6-1 to TRBJ2-7; 10 nucleotides line up with TRBD1. Germline loops: CDR1 MNHNS, CDR2 SASEGT. The ends lost 8 bases at V and 5 bases at J; junction bases unmatched: 3. This CDR3 comprises 12 residues. The CDR3 bases are TGTGCCAGCGGACAGGGGGACAACGAGCAGTACTTC. Translating it yields CASGQGDNEQYF.

This clonotype was counted only a few times. The rearrangement joins TRBV3-1 to TRBJ2-7; D ambiguous. V dropped 3 bases and J dropped 3 bases, with 18 bases sitting between them. Germline V gene data show CDR1 as LGHDT and CDR2 as YNNKEL (reference sequence). The CDR3 is made up of 16 amino acids. In DNA, the CDR3 is TGTGCCAGCAGCCACGCTGGCGGCCTTACCATCTACGAGCAGTACTTC. It codes for CASSHAGGLTIYEQYF.

This clonotype was detected many times. V is TRBV12-3 or TRBV12-4 and J is TRBJ1-1; D possibly corresponds to TRBD1 (6 bases). The V end was cut by 5 bases, the J end by 6 bases, with 7 bases between. The CDR3 sequence is 11 residues long. This chain's CDR3 is CASSGGPEAFF. Here the CDR3 DNA reads TGTGCCAGCAGTGGGGGCCCTGAAGCTTTCTTT.

The chain combines TRBV5-1 with TRBJ2-1; D is ambiguous. The V gene's germline CDR1 is SGHRS and CDR2 YFSETQ. V was clipped by 3 bases and J by 0 bases, with 13 bases between them. CDR3 length: 16 residues. The CDR3 nucleotides read TGCGCCAGCAGCTCCCGTTCAGGTCCCTCCTACAATGAGCAGTTCTTC. Encoded protein: CASSSRSGPSYNEQFF.

Written as DNA, the CDR3 is TGTGCCAGTACTCCGACAGGAGGCGGATATGTGGACACCGGGGAGCTGTTTTTT. Its translation is CASTPTGGGYVDTGELFF. The rearrangement uses TRBV19 and TRBJ2-2; perhaps TRBD1 as D (6 bases). CDR1 and CDR2 (germline): LNHDA, SQIVND (reference sequence). The length of the CDR3 is 18 residues. Trimming left V 7 bases short and J 3 bases short, with 24 bases between.

Ten or more counts support this clonotype. The J gene is TRBJ2-2, the V gene TRBV11-2; the D is unclear. V gave up 1 base and J gave up 7 bases, with 7 bases separating them. The CDR3 extends over 13 amino acids. Per the germline V gene, CDR1 is SGHAT and CDR2 is FQNNGV. The CDR3 DNA sequence: TGTGCCAGCAGCTTAGTCCCGGGCGGGGAGCTGTTTTTT. This encodes CASSLVPGGELFF.

This clonotype appeared once. This chain uses TRBV29-1 with TRBJ1-1; the D is unclear. CDR1 SQVTM and CDR2 ANQGSEA come from the germline V gene. V lost 4 bases to trimming and J lost 1 base, with 13 bases between them. There are 14 residues in the CDR3. The CDR3 nucleotides read TGCAGCGTTGTAGCAGCCCTCAAGAACACTGAAGCTTTCTTT. It translates to CSVVAALKNTEAFF. The complete variable domain, with remaining parts taken from reference TRBV29-1 and TRBJ1-1, reads SAVISQKPSRDICQRGTSLTIQCQVDSQVTMMFWYRQQPGQSLTLIATANQGSEATYESGFVIDKFPISRPNLTFSTLTVSNMSPEDSSIYLCSVVAALKNTEAFFGQGTRLTVV.

The chain carries TRBV30 and TRBJ2-5; D is perhaps TRBD1 (5 bases). This CDR3 contains 18 residues. V was clipped by 4 bases and J by 5 bases, with 29 bases between them. Per germline, CDR1 GTSNPN and CDR2 SVGIG (reference sequence). For the CDR3, the DNA is TGTGCCTGGACCCCCCAGGGCGAATATAGGGTGCGATGGGAGACCCAGTACTTC. It encodes CAWTPQGEYRVRWETQYF.

CDR3 amino acids: CASSFQGSLQFF. In DNA, the CDR3 is TGTGCCAGCAGCTTTCAGGGGAGTCTGCAGTTCTTC. The V and J genes are TRBV7-9 and TRBJ2-1; TRBD1 might be the D (6 bases). V was cut by 3 bases and J by 12 bases, with 12 bases left in between. Germline CDR1 reads SEHNR; CDR2 reads FQNEAQ (reference sequence). CDR3 size: 12 residues. Full variable domain (remainder filled in from reference TRBV7-9 and TRBJ2-1): DTGVSQNPRHKITKRGQNVTFRCDPISEHNRLYWYRQTLGQGPEFLTYFQNEAQLEKSRLLSDRFSAERPKGSFSTLEIQRTEQGDSAMYLCASSFQGSLQFFGPGTRLTVL.

This clonotype has at least ten counts. The V call is TRBV20-1, the J call TRBJ1-1, with 9 bases that match TRBD1. Germline-derived CDR1 and CDR2 are DFQATT and SNEGSKA (reference sequence). V lost 4 bases and J lost 4; bases outside the gene matches: 4. CDR3 size: 13 residues. The CDR3 DNA reads as TGCAGTGCTAACAGGGGGCCGGGCACTGAAGCTTTCTTT. Encoded protein: CSANRGPGTEAFF.

This clonotype was counted many times. The chain joins TRBV7-3 to TRBJ2-7; D is ambiguous. The V gene's germline CDR1 is SGHTA and CDR2 FQGTGA. V lost 0 bases and J 2 bases, leaving 11 bases between the germline ends. The CDR3 length is 15 residues. Here the CDR3 reads CASSLTGDKAYEQYF. CDR3 DNA sequence: TGTGCCAGCAGCTTAACCGGAGACAAGGCCTACGAGCAGTACTTC.